Each of the 10 T cell receptor beta chains below was sequenced from the same sample in a study of control samples from healthy donors and cancer patients. Profiled with immunoSEQ multiplex PCR; TCRdb holds only in-frame clones, not every one. In the table there are roughly 50,000 clones, around 95% of which are singletons. The sample taken for sequencing was blood. Receptor source: a woman in her 30s in good health.

The CDR3 spells CALGGQGNGYTF. Written as DNA, the CDR3 is TGTGCCCTAGGAGGACAGGGTAACGGCTACACCTTC. V usage is TRBV28 and J usage is TRBJ1-2, with 8 bases lining up with TRBD1. Germline CDR1 and CDR2: MDHEN and SYDVKM. V gave up 11 bases and J gave up 8 bases; unmatched junction bases: 10. This CDR3 spans 12 amino acids.

The chain carries TRBV5-1 and TRBJ1-3; D perhaps matches TRBD1 (5 bases). Trimming left V 4 bases short and J 0 bases short, with 11 bases between. The CDR3 contains 15 residues. Germline values: CDR1 SGHRS, CDR2 YFSETQ. The CDR3 DNA reads TGCGCCAGCAGCAAGGACGGGACCTCTGGAAACACCATATATTTT. Translation gives CASSKDGTSGNTIYF.

The CDR3 nucleotides read TGTGCCAGCAGCCAAGACGAAGCGGGACCCTACGAGCAGTACTTC. Translating it yields CASSQDEAGPYEQYF. The chain couples TRBV4-2 to TRBJ2-7; 7 nucleotides agree with TRBD2. The CDR3 covers 15 residues. Trimming took 0 bases from V and 2 from J; bases not matched to a gene: 4. In germline, CDR1 is LGHNA, CDR2 YNFKEQ.

This chain links TRBV28 with TRBJ2-7; D gene unclear. Trimming removed 3 bases at V and 0 bases at J, with 6 bases between. Germline assignment: CDR1 MDHEN and CDR2 SYDVKM. The CDR3 is made up of 13 amino acids. The CDR3 region has the DNA TGTGCCAGCAGTTTGGCCAACTCCTACGAGCAGTACTTC. It encodes CASSLANSYEQYF.

The rearrangement uses TRBV2 and TRBJ2-7; D call uncertain. Germline-derived CDR1 and CDR2 are SNHLY and FYNNEI. V gave up 3 bases and J gave up 4 bases, with 10 bases separating them. The CDR3 length is 13 residues. CDR3 residues: CASSEWSEYEQYF. CDR3 nucleotides: TGTGCCAGCAGTGAGTGGTCAGAATACGAGCAGTACTTC. Supplemented by reference TRBV2 and TRBJ2-7, the full variable domain reads EPEVTQTPSHQVTQMGQEVILRCVPISNHLYFYWYRQILGQKVEFLVSFYNNEISEKSEIFDDQFSVERPDGSNFTLKIRSTKLEDSAMYFCASSEWSEYEQYFGPGTRLTVT.

The chain links TRBV9 to TRBJ1-4, with 7 bases aligning to TRBD1. The germline V gene encodes CDR1 SGDLS and CDR2 YYNGEE. The CDR3 contains 15 residues. The J segment lost 8 bases and the V segment lost 5 bases, leaving 12 bases of the junction unmatched. In nucleotides, the CDR3 is TGTGCCAGCAGTTCTGACAGGGAGGGCATGGAAAAACTGTTTTTT. It encodes CASSSDREGMEKLFF.

The rearrangement uses TRBV28 and TRBJ1-5; D ambiguous. Germline V gives CDR1 MDHEN, CDR2 SYDVKM. The CDR3 is made up of 15 amino acids. The V end was cut by 2 bases, the J end by 3 bases, with 11 bases between. CDR3 bases: TGTGCCAGCAGTTTAGCGGGCCAGGCCAATCAGCCCCAGCATTTT. It is translated as CASSLAGQANQPQHF.

This chain connects TRBV12-5 to TRBJ2-4; D is ambiguous. V lost 0 bases to trimming and J lost 0 bases, with 12 bases between them. CDR3 length equals 17 residues. Germline V lookup: CDR1 LGHNT, CDR2 FRNRAP. CDR3 DNA sequence: TGTGCTAGTGGTTTGGTAAAGAAAACACTAGCCAAAAACATTCAGTACTTC. Protein product: CASGLVKKTLAKNIQYF.

The V call is TRBV5-5, the J call TRBJ2-2, with 7 bases lining up with TRBD1. V lost 3 bases, J lost 1 base, and 3 bases stayed unmatched. Germline V CDR1 and CDR2: SGHKS, YYEKEE (reference sequence). This CDR3 is built from 15 residues. CDR3 sequence: CASSWRTGNTGELFF. The CDR3 DNA follows: TGTGCCAGCAGCTGGAGGACAGGGAACACCGGGGAGCTGTTTTTT.

V is TRBV5-1 and J is TRBJ2-1, with D perhaps matching TRBD2 (6 bases). The CDR3 is 16 amino acids. V lost 0 bases, J lost 2 bases, and 12 bases lay in between. CDR1 is SGHRS and CDR2 is YFSETQ in the germline V gene. The chain's CDR3 is CASSLESGGAYNEQFF. CDR3 nucleotide sequence: TGCGCCAGCAGCTTGGAATCCGGGGGAGCCTACAATGAGCAGTTCTTC. Based on the CDR3 plus reference TRBV5-1 and TRBJ2-1, the full variable domain is KAGVTQTPRYLIKTRGQQVTLSCSPISGHRSVSWYQQTPGQGLQFLFEYFSETQRNKGNFPGRFSGRQFSNSRSEMNVSTLELGDSALYLCASSLESGGAYNEQFFGPGTRLTVL.